The rows below give T cell receptor beta chains drawn from one sample of a study of T cells after yellow fever vaccination. Each CDR3 protein is one row after TCRdb ran MiXCR on the 5' RACE reads. The data hold some 390,000 distinct CDR3 sequences, with over 5% observed a single time. The sequences come from PBMCs, collected 5 days after the yellow fever booster vaccination. The origin of the receptors is a man younger than 40 who received the YFV17D yellow fever vaccine. The CDR3 runs from the conserved cysteine through the conserved F or W. D genes are given only for firm matches. A clone size is listed for some rows: how often the clone was seen (once, few, many), or a class if it is expanded.

D gene	V gene	CDR3 length	J gene	clone size	CDR3 DNA	CDR3 protein
NA	TRBV28	12	TRBJ1-6	NA	TGTGCCAGTAACAGGGTTACTTCACCCCTCCACTTT	CASNRVTSPLHF
NA	TRBV5-6	11	TRBJ2-7	many	TGTGCCAGCAGCTTGGGGCGCGAGCAGTACTTC	CASSLGREQYF
TRBD1	TRBV6-5	18	TRBJ1-4	NA	TGTGCCAGCAGTTACTCTCATCCAGGGGGCCTCACTAATGAAAAACTGTTTTTT	CASSYSHPGGLTNEKLFF
NA	TRBV7-2	16	TRBJ2-7	few	TGTGCCAGCAGCTTAGCTCGCCCGGGTGCTCTCGGCGAGCAGTACTTC	CASSLARPGALGEQYF
TRBD1	TRBV3-1	14	TRBJ2-7	many	TGTGCCAGCAGCCAAGCACACAGGGGGGACGAGCAGTACTTC	CASSQAHRGDEQYF
NA	TRBV5-1	14	TRBJ2-5	many	TGCGCCAGCAGCTTGGGACAAGCAATTGAGACCCAGTACTTC	CASSLGQAIETQYF
TRBD2	TRBV19	14	TRBJ2-1	NA	TGTGCCAGTACAGCGGGAGCTTTCTACAATGAGCAGTTCTTC	CASTAGAFYNEQFF
NA	TRBV25-1	13	TRBJ2-7	NA	TGTGCCAGCAGTGCGCCAGGTTTCCTCGAGCAGTACTTC	CASSAPGFLEQYF
TRBD2	TRBV10-2	15	TRBJ2-7	many	TGCGCCAGCAGAAGACTAGCGGCGAAGTCCTACGAGCAGTACTTC	CASRRLAAKSYEQYF
TRBD1	TRBV20-1	16	TRBJ1-5	few	TGCTGTGCTAGACGAACACGGGACAGGGAGGACCAGCCCCAGCATTTT	CCARRTRDREDQPQHF
NA	TRBV25-1	14	TRBJ2-5	few	TGTGCCAGCAGTAATACCGGGACGCAAGAGACCCAGTACTTC	CASSNTGTQETQYF
TRBD2	TRBV7-2	16	TRBJ2-7	NA	TGTGCCAGCGAGCCTGGCCTGCGGCGGGAGAGTATCGAGCAGTACTTC	CASEPGLRRESIEQYF
TRBD1	TRBV5-1	15	TRBJ2-5	many	TGCGCCAGCAGCTCCCCGACAGGGTCTAAGGAGACCCAGTACTTC	CASSSPTGSKETQYF
NA	TRBV15	15	TRBJ2-3	many	TGTGCCACCAGCAGGGGTGGGATGTTAGCAGATACGCAGTATTTT	CATSRGGMLADTQYF
NA	TRBV7-2	15	TRBJ2-2	NA	TGTGCCAGCAGGCCGACCACACGGGACACCGGGGAGCTGTTTTTT	CASRPTTRDTGELFF
NA	TRBV5-8	15	TRBJ2-5	NA	TGTGCCAGCAGCTTGTTGCACGGGACAAGAGAGACCCAGTACTTC	CASSLLHGTRETQYF
NA	TRBV5-1	15	TRBJ2-5	NA	TGCGCCAGCAGCTTTGCCGAGGGAGGACTAGAGACCCAGTACTTC	CASSFAEGGLETQYF
NA	TRBV6-5	16	TRBJ1-2	few	TGTGCCAGCAGTTTCCCTCCCGGGGCAAAAGACTATGGCTACACCTTC	CASSFPPGAKDYGYTF
NA	TRBV11-2	13	TRBJ2-2	NA	TGTGCCAGCAGCTTCGACCGGACCGGGGAGCTGTTTTTT	CASSFDRTGELFF
NA	TRBV6-2/TRBV6-3	14	TRBJ2-1	many	TGTGCCAGCACCCCCCTCAGGGTTTACAATGAGCAGTTCTTC	CASTPLRVYNEQFF
TRBD2	TRBV6-2/TRBV6-3	17	TRBJ2-1	many	TGTGCCAGCAGTTACTCGGCTAGCGGGAGACGGTACAATGAGCAGTTCTTC	CASSYSASGRRYNEQFF
NA	TRBV4-2	15	TRBJ2-3	many	TGTGCCAGCAGCCAAGCGGAAATAAGCACAGATACGCAGTATTTT	CASSQAEISTDTQYF
TRBD2	TRBV5-1	16	TRBJ2-7	few	TGCGCCAGCAGCTTGGAAGGTAGCGGGAGAGCCTACGAGCAGTACTTC	CASSLEGSGRAYEQYF
NA	TRBV7-9	12	TRBJ2-7	many	TGCGCCAGCAGCTTGGAATCCTACGAGCAGTACTTC	CASSLESYEQYF
TRBD2	TRBV5-1	15	TRBJ2-3	NA	TGCGCCAGTGGTAGCGGGAGGGCCAGCACAGATACGCAGTATTTT	CASGSGRASTDTQYF
TRBD1	TRBV29-1	13	TRBJ2-7	many	TGCAGCGGCCTGGGACAGCCTTATAACGAGCAGTACTTC	CSGLGQPYNEQYF
TRBD1	TRBV4-2	15	TRBJ2-2	NA	TGTGCCAGCAGCCATGCTACAGGGGACACCGGGGAGCTGTTTTTT	CASSHATGDTGELFF
TRBD2	TRBV18	17	TRBJ2-2	few	TGTGCCAGCTCATTGTCTAGCGGACCAACCTACACCGGGGAGCTGTTTTTT	CASSLSSGPTYTGELFF
TRBD1	TRBV3-1	16	TRBJ1-2	many	TGTGCCAGCAGCCCGGGGGCGGGACAGGGGGCAATTGGCTACACCTTC	CASSPGAGQGAIGYTF
TRBD2	TRBV20-1	13	TRBJ2-3	NA	TGCAGTGCCATGCACCGCGGGAGGGGTACGCAGTATTTT	CSAMHRGRGTQYF
NA	TRBV7-2	13	TRBJ1-5	NA	TGTGCCAGCAGCCAGGACGGCTATCAGCCCCAGCATTTT	CASSQDGYQPQHF
TRBD2	TRBV5-4	15	TRBJ2-1	NA	TGTGCCAGCAGGAGAAGCGGGGACTCATACAATGAGCAGTTCTTC	CASRRSGDSYNEQFF
TRBD1	TRBV12-3/TRBV12-4	14	TRBJ2-2	many	TGTGCCAGCAGTACGACAGGGGACACCGGGGAGCTGTTTTTT	CASSTTGDTGELFF
TRBD2	TRBV20-1	15	TRBJ2-3	many	TGCAGTGCTAGGGAGACTAGCGGGAACGAAGATACGCAGTATTTT	CSARETSGNEDTQYF
TRBD2	TRBV15	15	TRBJ2-1	few	TGTGCCACCAGCAGACCTCTACTAGCGGGACATGAGCAGTTCTTC	CATSRPLLAGHEQFF
NA	TRBV5-5	13	TRBJ1-2	many	TGTGCCAGCAGCTTAATGTCTGGAGAGGGCTACACCTTC	CASSLMSGEGYTF
TRBD2	TRBV20-1	16	TRBJ2-1	NA	TGCTGTGCCCGGACTAGCGGGAGCAATTGGGTTAATGAGCAGTTCTTC	CCARTSGSNWVNEQFF
NA	TRBV20-1	15	TRBJ1-1	few	TGCAGTGCTAGAGACGGGGGAAAAGGGGACACTGAAGCTTTCTTT	CSARDGGKGDTEAFF
NA	TRBV28	14	TRBJ2-1	few	TGTGCCAGCAGACGCGTCCCCCAACATCATGAGCAGTTCTTC	CASRRVPQHHEQFF
TRBD2	TRBV7-9	15	TRBJ2-1	many	TGTGCCAGCAGGGCCGGGCTAGCGGGAGGCAATGAGCAGTTCTTC	CASRAGLAGGNEQFF
NA	TRBV10-3	15	TRBJ1-5	NA	TGTGCCATCAGTGAGCTAGGGCAGGGGAATCAGCCCCAGCATTTT	CAISELGQGNQPQHF
NA	TRBV27	14	TRBJ2-6	few	TGTGCCAGCAGGGCCTTGAGAGGGGCCAACGTCCTGACTTTC	CASRALRGANVLTF
NA	TRBV5-6	15	TRBJ2-7	NA	TGTGCCAGCAGCTCCTACAACCTAATCGTCGCCGAGCAGTACTTC	CASSSYNLIVAEQYF
NA	TRBV12-3/TRBV12-4	13	TRBJ1-1	NA	TGTGCCAGCAGTTTTACATCGAACACTGAAGCTTTCTTT	CASSFTSNTEAFF
TRBD2	TRBV6-1	13	TRBJ2-1	few	TGTGCCAGCAGGAGACTAGCGGACAATGAGCAGTTCTTC	CASRRLADNEQFF
NA	TRBV6-6	10	TRBJ2-1	few	TGTGCCAGCAGAGGGGCTAGCACGTTCTTC	CASRGASTFF
NA	TRBV20-1	14	TRBJ2-5	NA	TGCAGTGGCGTAAAGCAGGGGATGAGGGAGACCCAGTACTTC	CSGVKQGMRETQYF
NA	TRBV7-2	14	TRBJ1-4	few	TGTGCCAGCAGTGGGGGGGGGGTGAGAGAAAAACTGTTTTTT	CASSGGGVREKLFF
TRBD1	TRBV29-1	17	TRBJ1-1	few	TGCAGCGTTGTCCCCAGGGGGAACTCCCCTCTGAACACTGAAGCTTTCTTT	CSVVPRGNSPLNTEAFF
TRBD2	TRBV20-1	16	TRBJ2-1	NA	TGCAGTGCTAGAGATAGTAGCGGGAGGGTCTACAATGAGCAGTTCTTC	CSARDSSGRVYNEQFF
TRBD2	TRBV11-2	19	TRBJ2-2	few	TGTGCCAGCCTAAAACCGGGACTAGCGGGAGGAACTAACACCGGGGAGCTGTTTTTT	CASLKPGLAGGTNTGELFF
NA	TRBV20-1	11	TRBJ1-2	NA	TGCAGTGCTAGAGATGAGGGCGGCTACACCTTC	CSARDEGGYTF
NA	TRBV5-1	15	TRBJ1-1	few	TGCGCCAGCAGCCTGGAATGGGGAGCGGGTACTGAAGCTTTCTTT	CASSLEWGAGTEAFF
NA	TRBV12-3/TRBV12-4	14	TRBJ1-3	NA	TGTGCCAGCAGTGCCCACAGGGCTGGAAACACCATATATTTT	CASSAHRAGNTIYF
TRBD2	TRBV6-2/TRBV6-3	20	TRBJ2-5	many	TGTGCCAGCAGTTACTCGAGTTACGCCCGGACTAGCGGGAGGGGGAAGACCCAGTACTTC	CASSYSSYARTSGRGKTQYF
NA	TRBV2	13	TRBJ2-3	few	TGTGCCAGCAGGCGGGAAATCGGAGATACGCAGTATTTT	CASRREIGDTQYF
TRBD2	TRBV10-3	14	TRBJ2-3	many	TGTGCCATCGCCATAGCTAGCGGATCGGATACGCAGTATTTT	CAIAIASGSDTQYF
NA	TRBV20-1	14	TRBJ2-1	NA	TGCAGTGCAGGGTGGGCGGGACCATACAATGAGCAGTTCTTC	CSAGWAGPYNEQFF
TRBD1	TRBV20-1	13	TRBJ2-1	NA	TGCAGTGCCGGACAGGGCAGCTACAATGAGCAGTTCTTC	CSAGQGSYNEQFF
NA	TRBV20-1	14	TRBJ1-1	many	TGCAGTGCTCCCCGGTATACCGCGAACACTGAAGCTTTCTTT	CSAPRYTANTEAFF